The sequence of this T cell receptor beta chain was determined in a study of radiotherapy plus CTLA-4 blockade in lung cancer. Broader study findings: Early clonal dynamics of blood T cells, together with interferon-beta, were reported as the best response predictor.

Details on this clone: The antigen remains undetermined.

CDR1 is ENHRY, CDR2 SYGVKD, per germline. CDR3 length: 17 amino acids. The V and J ends lost 3 bases and 5 bases, in that order; junction bases with no gene match: 11. Profiled with immunoSEQ multiplex PCR; TCRdb holds only in-frame clones, not every one. The sample lists tens of thousands of clones, approximately 85% seen once, with 25% to 35% in the top ten. Sample: peripheral blood, taken from a patient treated with radiotherapy plus ipilimumab. The gene calls are TRBV10-3 and TRBJ2-3, with TRBD2 matching 10 bases. This TCR was sampled from a human donor with non-small cell lung cancer whose response to radiotherapy plus ipilimumab could not be evaluated. CDR3 region: CAISEGMWASGRDTQYF. The CDR3 DNA reads TGTGCCATCAGTGAAGGCATGTGGGCTAGCGGGAGAGATACGCAGTATTTT.